A single sample gave rise to the 7 T cell receptor beta chains below, sequenced in a study of T cells in Graves' hyperthyroidism and ophthalmopathy. The TCR beta CDR3 regions underwent amplification using RNA transcripts as the source. Using the HTBI primer set, a first-round RT-PCR was run on the TCR CDR3. MiXCR, run by TCRdb on the multiplex PCR reads, gives a single entry per CDR3 protein. The profile shows 610,000 or so distinct CDR3 sequences, approximately 44% of them singletons. Sequencing was performed on peripheral blood or thyroid tissue (not recorded which). The receptors were gathered from a woman between 18 and 30 years old with Graves' hyperthyroidism.

The gene calls are TRBV12-3 or TRBV12-4 and TRBJ1-5; D is uncertain. V was cut by 4 bases and J by 11 bases, with 21 bases left in between. This CDR3 comprises 15 residues. CDR3 in DNA: TGTGCCAGCAGTTATAGCGGACCCAGAGCGGAGACCCAGCATTTT. Translation gives CASSYSGPRAETQHF.

This clonotype came up once. The chain combines TRBV7-9 with TRBJ1-4; 7 nucleotides match TRBD1. The V gene's germline CDR1 is SEHNR and CDR2 FQNEAQ (reference sequence). V gave up 4 bases and J gave up 6 bases; unmatched junction bases: 5. The CDR3 is 14 amino acids. The CDR3 coding sequence is TGTGCCAGCAGCTGGAGCGGGACAGATGAAAAACTGTTTTTT. This encodes CASSWSGTDEKLFF.

The chain recombines TRBV5-1 with TRBJ2-2; 7 positions match TRBD1. Trimming took 3 bases from V and 9 from J; bases not matched to a gene: 14. This CDR3 has 16 amino acids. Germline CDR1 and CDR2: SGHRS and YFSETQ. CDR3 sequence reads: CASSSFFDRAAWELFF. CDR3 nucleotide sequence: TGCGCCAGCAGCTCATTCTTCGACAGGGCAGCCTGGGAGCTGTTTTTT.

This clonotype was seen a handful of times. V is TRBV27 and J is TRBJ1-1; D possibly corresponds to TRBD1 (6 bases). V was trimmed by 6 bases and J by 5 bases, leaving 19 bases between them. CDR3 length: 15 amino acids. Germline values: CDR1 MNHEY, CDR2 SMNVEV (reference sequence). In DNA, the CDR3 is TGTGCCAGCAGGGGCGTGGGGCAGGGGAGAACTGAAGCTTTCTTT. This translates into CASRGVGQGRTEAFF.

Worth noting for this clonotype: It may be a read error: a sequence one base away is much more abundant. The rearrangement uses TRBV5-1 and TRBJ1-2; possible D gene TRBD1, 5 bases. Germline V gene data show CDR1 as SGHRS and CDR2 as YFSETQ. The CDR3 has 13 residues. The DNA of the CDR3 is TGCGCCAGCGGCTTGCCGGGGGTCCCTGGCTACACCTTC. Its protein product is CASGLPGVPGYTF.

Comment on this clonotype: A read error may be the cause here, since a much bigger clone is one base away. Without the conserved terminal phenylalanine or tryptophan, this CDR3 likely stems from a read error. This chain joins TRBV12-3 or TRBV12-4 and TRBJ1-1; D is ambiguous. V lost 8 bases and J lost 1, with 5 bases in between. The CDR3 sequence is 11 residues long. The CDR3 nucleotides read TGTGCCAGCTTTGGGAACACTGAAGCTTTCCTT. Translating it yields CASFGNTEAFL.

This sequence joins TRBV20-1 and TRBJ1-1; TRBD1 matches 9 bases. Germline V gene sequence: CDR1 DFQATT, CDR2 SNEGSKA (reference sequence). The CDR3 sequence is 13 residues long. V shed 3 bases, J shed 14 bases, and the junction held 13 bases outside the gene matches. CDR3 region: CSARGTGPHEQFF. Written as DNA, the CDR3 is TGCAGTGCTAGGGGGACAGGGCCGCATGAGCAGTTCTTT.